This T cell receptor beta chain was captured in a study of blood T cell repertoires in COVID-19. TCRdb keeps only in-frame clones here, not all; method: immunoSEQ multiplex PCR. The table includes 250,000 or so clones, approximately 85% detected once. The CDR3 spans 15 residues. J lost 2 bases, V lost 1 base, and 2 bases had no gene match. Per the germline V gene, CDR1 is SGHRS and CDR2 is YFSETQ. The clonotype was recovered from a woman aged 45-59 years who had recovered from COVID-19. The sequenced material came from PBMCs or T cells enriched from blood (not recorded which). This sequence joins TRBV5-1 and TRBJ2-5; TRBD2 matches 10 bases. The CDR3 sequence: CASSLTSGVQETQYF. CDR3 in DNA: TGCGCCAGCAGCTTGACTAGCGGGGTACAAGAGACCCAGTACTTC.